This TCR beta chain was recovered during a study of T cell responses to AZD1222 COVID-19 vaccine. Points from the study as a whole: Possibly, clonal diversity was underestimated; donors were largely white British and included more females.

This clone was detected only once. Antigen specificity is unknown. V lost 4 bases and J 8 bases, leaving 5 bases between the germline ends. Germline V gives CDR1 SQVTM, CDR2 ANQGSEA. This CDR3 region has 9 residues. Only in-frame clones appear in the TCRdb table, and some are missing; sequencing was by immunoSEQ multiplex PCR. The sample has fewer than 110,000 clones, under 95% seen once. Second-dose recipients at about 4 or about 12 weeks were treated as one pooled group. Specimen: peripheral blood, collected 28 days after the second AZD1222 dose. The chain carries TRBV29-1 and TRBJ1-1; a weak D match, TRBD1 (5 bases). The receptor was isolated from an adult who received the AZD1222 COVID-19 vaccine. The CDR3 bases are TGCAGCGTTGGACAGGAAGCTTTCTTT. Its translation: CSVGQEAFF.